These 10 T cell receptor beta chains came from one sample sequenced in a study of cytomegalovirus exposure and HLA in healthy donors. With 60 Vbeta and 13 Jbeta primers, the PCR was carried out. Repertoires were generated with immunoSEQ multiplex PCR, while TCRdb's copy carries only in-frame clones and drops some. The repertoire has about 120,000 clones, 81% of them found once; the top ten carry around 4.2%. The sequenced sample consisted of PBMCs. The receptors stem from a woman in her twenties or thirties in good health and CMV-seronegative.

The rearrangement uses TRBV2 and TRBJ1-2; TRBD1 matches 7 bases. The V and J ends lost 6 bases and 4 bases, in that order; junction bases with no gene match: 8. Germline-derived CDR1 and CDR2 are SNHLY and FYNNEI. The CDR3 sequence is 14 residues long. The DNA of the CDR3 is TGTGCCAGCAGAGGTTCAGGGGACAGCTATGGCTACACCTTC. Protein product: CASRGSGDSYGYTF.

The chain employs TRBV28 and TRBJ2-1, with D tentatively TRBD1 (6 bases). V gave up 7 bases and J gave up 5 bases, with 18 bases separating them. Germline CDR1 MDHEN, CDR2 SYDVKM. The CDR3 is 15 amino acids. For the CDR3, the DNA is TGTGCCAGCACCACCCCCACAGGGTCAAACAATGAGCAGTTCTTC. It translates to CASTTPTGSNNEQFF.

This clone is a singleton in its sample. The chain is built from TRBV6-1 and TRBJ2-5, with 7 bases identical to TRBD1. The J call is doubtful: the DNA matches TRBJ2-7 better. Looked up from germline, CDR1 is MNHNS and CDR2 is SASEGT. CDR3 size: 15 residues. CDR3 region: CASSTGTANSYEQYF. The CDR3 bases are TGTGCCAGCAGTACCGGGACAGCAAACTCCTACGAGCAGTACTTC.

The J gene is TRBJ1-5, the V gene TRBV28; no clear D. CDR1 MDHEN and CDR2 SYDVKM come from the germline V gene. V was clipped by 2 bases and J by 4 bases, with 12 bases between them. The CDR3 totals 15 residues. The CDR3 DNA sequence: TGTGCCAGCAGTTTAGGAGGGTGGCGGAATCAGCCCCAGCATTTT. Amino acids: CASSLGGWRNQPQHF.

The rearrangement joins TRBV5-5 to TRBJ1-4; 7 bases align to TRBD1. Trimming took 3 bases from V and 5 from J; bases not matched to a gene: 7. The CDR3 is 15 amino acids. The V gene's germline CDR1 is SGHKS and CDR2 YYEKEE (reference sequence). The CDR3 DNA follows: TGTGCCAGCAGCTCGCAGGGACAGTCGAATGAAAAACTGTTTTTT. This sequence encodes CASSSQGQSNEKLFF. Combining the CDR3 with reference TRBV5-5 and TRBJ1-4 gives the whole variable domain DAGVTQSPTHLIKTRGQQVTLRCSPISGHKSVSWYQQVLGQGPQFIFQYYEKEERGRGNFPDRFSARQFPNYSSELNVNALLLGDSALYLCASSSQGQSNEKLFFGSGTQLSVL.

The V and J genes are TRBV11-2 and TRBJ2-1, with 11 bases identical to TRBD2. The junction had 10 bases not matched to a gene; V was cut back by 5 bases and J by 10 bases. The CDR3 totals 15 residues. Germline V gene lookup returns CDR1 SGHAT and CDR2 FQNNGV. The CDR3 nucleotides read TGTGCCAGCAGCCTTGGGACTAGCGGTCTCTGGGAGCAGTTCTTC. Its translation: CASSLGTSGLWEQFF.

The chain has TRBV4-1 and TRBJ2-5, with D possibly matching TRBD2 (5 bases). The CDR3 covers 16 residues. CDR1 is MGHRA and CDR2 is YSYEKL in the germline V gene. Deletions cut 0 bases from V and 5 bases from J, with 16 bases between. CDR3 nucleotide sequence: TGCGCCAGCAGCCAAGAGATAGCGACCTCCCAGGAGACCCAGTACTTC. Amino acids: CASSQEIATSQETQYF.

V is TRBV5-6 and J is TRBJ1-2; 7 nucleotides agree with TRBD1. The CDR3 spans 15 residues. Germline assignment: CDR1 SGHDT and CDR2 YYEEEE. Unmatched junction bases numbered 10, after V lost 4 bases and J lost 4 bases. Here the CDR3 DNA reads TGTGCCAGCAGCCATACCGGGACAGCGAGCTATGGCTACACCTTC. Protein: CASSHTGTASYGYTF.

The CDR3 nucleotides are TGTGCCAGCAGTGTGTGGGGGAGGGCCCAGTACTTC. This encodes CASSVWGRAQYF. The chain combines TRBV2 with TRBJ2-5; 7 bases are shared with TRBD2. V was clipped by 4 bases and J by 9 bases; unmatched bases: 5. CDR1 is SNHLY, CDR2 FYNNEI, per germline. This CDR3 comprises 12 residues. Complete variable domain (other parts from reference TRBV2 and TRBJ2-5): EPEVTQTPSHQVTQMGQEVILRCVPISNHLYFYWYRQILGQKVEFLVSFYNNEISEKSEIFDDQFSVERPDGSNFTLKIRSTKLEDSAMYFCASSVWGRAQYFGPGTRLLVL.

The gene calls are TRBV28 and TRBJ2-6; the match to TRBD1 covers 7 bases. After removal of 6 bases from V and 4 bases from J, the junction contained 6 bases not matched to a gene. The CDR3 has 15 amino acids. Germline V gives CDR1 MDHEN, CDR2 SYDVKM. DNA of the CDR3: TGTGCCAGCAGGCCTACAGGGGTCGGGGCCAACGTCCTGACTTTC. Translated: CASRPTGVGANVLTF.